This is a list of T cell receptor beta chains from one sample in a study of T cell repertoires in cytomegalovirus infection. What these receptors recognize is not known. TCRdb re-analysed the reads in MiXCR, keeping a single row per CDR3 protein. In the table there are roughly 350,000 distinct CDR3 sequences, approximately 35% of which are singletons. The sequencing here drew on cultured PBMCs, taken from culture after CMV antigen stimulation. The receptor source for this set is a human donor in good health (CMV status not recorded). Some clones in this sample may be carry-over from other donors' samples. CDR3s include the opening cysteine and the closing phenylalanine or tryptophan. Fields, in order: V gene, J gene, D gene, CDR3 protein. D genes are given only for firm matches.

v_gene: TRBV6-2/TRBV6-3; j_gene: TRBJ1-1; d_gene: -; CDR3aa: CASSYSSVRTEAFF
v_gene: TRBV7-2; j_gene: TRBJ2-4; d_gene: TRBD2; CDR3aa: CASRLTSGKNIQYF
v_gene: TRBV29-1; j_gene: TRBJ2-5; d_gene: -; CDR3aa: CSGAQGQETQYF
v_gene: TRBV11-2; j_gene: TRBJ2-1; d_gene: -; CDR3aa: CASSAQTESEQFF
v_gene: TRBV6-1; j_gene: TRBJ1-5; d_gene: -; CDR3aa: CASGSSHQPQHF
v_gene: TRBV7-6; j_gene: TRBJ2-1; d_gene: TRBD1; CDR3aa: CASSPQGGFYNEQFF
v_gene: TRBV7-9; j_gene: TRBJ2-1; d_gene: -; CDR3aa: CASSSTGYEQFF
v_gene: TRBV7-9; j_gene: TRBJ2-7; d_gene: TRBD1; CDR3aa: CASSLTGDYEQYF
v_gene: TRBV25-1; j_gene: TRBJ1-2; d_gene: -; CDR3aa: CASSPGSQPNYGYTF
v_gene: TRBV20-1; j_gene: TRBJ2-1; d_gene: TRBD2; CDR3aa: CSATGLGAGGRSWNEQFF
v_gene: TRBV5-3; j_gene: TRBJ2-2; d_gene: TRBD1; CDR3aa: CASSRDRVRTGELFF
v_gene: TRBV7-6; j_gene: TRBJ2-5; d_gene: -; CDR3aa: CASSGYGTSETQYF
v_gene: TRBV6-4; j_gene: TRBJ2-3; d_gene: -; CDR3aa: CASSSGRGTQYF
v_gene: TRBV5-3; j_gene: TRBJ2-5; d_gene: TRBD1; CDR3aa: CASSITGVETQYF
v_gene: TRBV4-2; j_gene: TRBJ2-5; d_gene: TRBD2; CDR3aa: CASSQTSGSRQETQYF
v_gene: TRBV28; j_gene: TRBJ1-5; d_gene: TRBD1; CDR3aa: CASRNPRDRYNQPQHF
v_gene: TRBV6-2/TRBV6-3; j_gene: TRBJ1-1; d_gene: -; CDR3aa: CASSYGTGSYTEAFF
v_gene: TRBV6-8; j_gene: TRBJ2-2; d_gene: TRBD1; CDR3aa: CASSYSPGQGTGELFF
v_gene: TRBV12-5; j_gene: TRBJ2-1; d_gene: -; CDR3aa: CASGLARTRLFF
v_gene: TRBV11-2; j_gene: TRBJ2-6; d_gene: -; CDR3aa: CASSLTGIRSGANVLTF
v_gene: TRBV6-2/TRBV6-3; j_gene: TRBJ2-7; d_gene: TRBD1; CDR3aa: CASKTQGDGPYEQYF
v_gene: TRBV6-5; j_gene: TRBJ2-5; d_gene: -; CDR3aa: CASSRTGRATQYF
v_gene: TRBV10-1; j_gene: TRBJ2-3; d_gene: -; CDR3aa: CASSEGADTDTQYF
v_gene: TRBV28; j_gene: TRBJ1-1; d_gene: -; CDR3aa: CASSSTFLPDTEAFF
v_gene: TRBV7-2; j_gene: TRBJ2-5; d_gene: -; CDR3aa: CASSLPSGETQYF
v_gene: TRBV7-8; j_gene: TRBJ2-3; d_gene: TRBD2; CDR3aa: CASSLRTGLGGGTDTQYF
v_gene: TRBV25-1; j_gene: TRBJ2-1; d_gene: -; CDR3aa: CASSGSAGPYNEQFF
v_gene: TRBV7-2; j_gene: TRBJ1-6; d_gene: -; CDR3aa: CASSLEAGRQNSPLHF
v_gene: TRBV6-2/TRBV6-3; j_gene: TRBJ1-1; d_gene: -; CDR3aa: CASSYSTGRHEAFF
v_gene: TRBV6-1; j_gene: TRBJ2-1; d_gene: -; CDR3aa: CASRPTPIPDGYNEQFF
v_gene: TRBV7-3; j_gene: TRBJ2-1; d_gene: TRBD1; CDR3aa: CASSSSGTGGNEQFF
v_gene: TRBV20-1; j_gene: TRBJ1-2; d_gene: TRBD1; CDR3aa: CSASRTGASYGYTF
v_gene: TRBV27; j_gene: TRBJ2-2; d_gene: -; CDR3aa: CASSFGAETGELFF
v_gene: TRBV19; j_gene: TRBJ2-2; d_gene: TRBD2; CDR3aa: CASWRMLAGGSGELFF
v_gene: TRBV7-2; j_gene: TRBJ2-7; d_gene: -; CDR3aa: CASSAEGGQSYEQYF
v_gene: TRBV5-6; j_gene: TRBJ2-4; d_gene: -; CDR3aa: CASSQMKDGWAGGLRVDIQYF
v_gene: TRBV5-1; j_gene: TRBJ2-5; d_gene: -; CDR3aa: CASSVGAVEETQYF
v_gene: TRBV12-3/TRBV12-4; j_gene: TRBJ2-2; d_gene: -; CDR3aa: CASSLVGLGTGELFF
v_gene: TRBV5-6; j_gene: TRBJ1-2; d_gene: -; CDR3aa: CASSLGTWGTSNYGYTF
v_gene: TRBV6-2/TRBV6-3; j_gene: TRBJ2-6; d_gene: -; CDR3aa: CASSYGQKLSGANVLTF
v_gene: TRBV19; j_gene: TRBJ2-1; d_gene: -; CDR3aa: CASSIASAVNEQFF
v_gene: TRBV12-3/TRBV12-4; j_gene: TRBJ2-7; d_gene: TRBD1; CDR3aa: CASRGTGDYEQYF
v_gene: TRBV10-3; j_gene: TRBJ1-1; d_gene: TRBD1; CDR3aa: CATLSQGQGDEAFF
v_gene: TRBV7-3; j_gene: TRBJ1-4; d_gene: -; CDR3aa: CASSSTESLFF
v_gene: TRBV4-1; j_gene: TRBJ2-1; d_gene: TRBD2; CDR3aa: CASSHTGLAGDEQFF
v_gene: TRBV11-3; j_gene: TRBJ2-1; d_gene: TRBD1; CDR3aa: CASSLDQGAAREQFF
v_gene: TRBV4-1; j_gene: TRBJ2-1; d_gene: TRBD2; CDR3aa: CASSLLRSGRAHNEQFF
v_gene: TRBV7-2; j_gene: TRBJ2-1; d_gene: -; CDR3aa: CASSSQASSYNEQFF
v_gene: TRBV5-8; j_gene: TRBJ2-1; d_gene: TRBD2; CDR3aa: CASSLSVSGSMYNEQFF
v_gene: TRBV19; j_gene: TRBJ2-1; d_gene: -; CDR3aa: CASSINFPSSYNEQFF
v_gene: TRBV12-3/TRBV12-4; j_gene: TRBJ1-1; d_gene: -; CDR3aa: CASSLHQINTEAFF